Below are 29 T cell receptor beta chains sequenced from a single sample in a study of blood T cell repertoires in COVID-19. TCRdb keeps only in-frame clones here, not all; method: immunoSEQ multiplex PCR. There are roughly 40,000 clones in the sample; 80% occur only once, and roughly 19% lies in the top ten. Sequenced input: peripheral blood. Source of these receptors: a man in his 70s with acute or convalescent COVID-19.

The CDR3 DNA reads as TGTGCCATCAGTGAGGGGTTGGCGGGACTGGGCACCATATATTTT. It specifies CAISEGLAGLGTIYF. V and J are TRBV10-3 and TRBJ1-3; possible D gene TRBD1, 5 bases. CDR1 is ENHRY, CDR2 SYGVKD, per germline. This CDR3 spans 15 amino acids. V shed 2 bases and J shed 9 bases, with 17 bases lying between them.

The J gene is TRBJ2-7, the V gene TRBV5-1; 8 bases line up with TRBD1. With 2 bases clipped from V and 3 bases from J, the junction kept 7 bases outside the gene matches. The CDR3 extends over 15 amino acids. Looked up from germline, CDR1 is SGHRS and CDR2 is YFSETQ. The CDR3 DNA reads TGCGCCAGCAGCTTCTTGGGACAGGTCAACTACGAGCAGTACTTC. It is translated as CASSFLGQVNYEQYF.

This clone occurred once. The V and J genes are TRBV2 and TRBJ1-3, with D uncertain. Germline V lookup: CDR1 SNHLY, CDR2 FYNNEI. The germline V and J ends were trimmed by 9 bases and 8 bases, with 11 bases remaining between them. This CDR3 has 11 residues. Here the CDR3 reads CASRVWDTIYF. Here the CDR3 DNA reads TGTGCCAGTCGGGTTTGGGACACCATATATTTT.

The chain is built from TRBV7-2 and TRBJ1-3, with unresolved D. From germline, CDR1 is SGHTA and CDR2 FQGNSA. The CDR3 spans 14 residues. The ends were cut back, 2 bases at V and 0 bases at J, with 5 bases in the middle. This CDR3 reads CASSLSVSGNTIYF. The DNA of the CDR3 is TGTGCCAGCAGCTTATCAGTCTCTGGAAACACCATATATTTT. Full variable domain (remainder filled in from reference TRBV7-2 and TRBJ1-3): GAGVSQSPSNKVTEKGKDVELRCDPISGHTALYWYRQSLGQGLEFLIYFQGNSAPDKSGLPSDRFSAERTGGSVSTLTIQRTQQEDSAVYLCASSLSVSGNTIYFGEGSWLTVV.

The chain combines TRBV6-5 with TRBJ1-4, with D hard to call. Germline-derived CDR1 and CDR2 are MNHEY and SVGAGI. V lost 0 bases and J lost 5, with 7 bases in between. The CDR3 loop spans 14 amino acids. The CDR3 loop reads CASSYSRRNEKLFF. The DNA of the CDR3 is TGTGCCAGCAGTTACTCGAGGCGGAATGAAAAACTGTTTTTT.

The V gene is TRBV10-3, the J gene TRBJ1-2; the match to TRBD1 covers 9 bases. V lost 6 bases, J lost 3 bases, and 11 bases stayed unmatched. Germline assignment: CDR1 ENHRY and CDR2 SYGVKD. CDR3 length: 16 residues. The CDR3: CAISDLTGGADYGYTF. In DNA form, the CDR3 reads TGTGCCATCAGCGACCTAACAGGGGGCGCTGACTATGGCTACACCTTC.

This CDR3 is CAVRGATNEKLFF. The CDR3 bases are TGTGCCGTCAGGGGGGCAACTAATGAAAAACTGTTTTTT. This chain connects TRBV6-5 to TRBJ1-4, with 7 positions matching TRBD1. This CDR3 contains 13 residues. In germline, CDR1 is MNHEY, CDR2 SVGAGI. V trimming: 11 bases; J trimming: 0 bases; junction bases outside the gene matches: 3.

This clone was counted only a few times. The chain carries TRBV7-2 and TRBJ2-7; 16 nucleotides match TRBD2. The germline V gene has CDR1 SGHTA and CDR2 FQGNSA. The J segment lost 1 base and the V segment lost 4 bases, leaving 4 bases of the junction unmatched. This CDR3 comprises 17 residues. The CDR3 loop reads CASSSGLAGGKSYEQYF. In DNA, the CDR3 is TGTGCCAGCAGCTCGGGACTAGCGGGGGGGAAATCCTACGAGCAGTACTTC.

The chain links TRBV7-2 to TRBJ1-6, with D maybe TRBD1 (5 bases). V shed 4 bases and J shed 7 bases, with 14 bases lying between them. CDR3 length equals 15 residues. Germline V gene lookup returns CDR1 SGHTA and CDR2 FQGNSA. For the CDR3, the DNA is TGTGCCAGCAGCTCGGGGGGGACGAGCAATTCACCCCTCCACTTT. This codes for CASSSGGTSNSPLHF.

The chain employs TRBV14 and TRBJ2-5, with TRBD1 identical over 12 bases. V was clipped by 5 bases and J by 5 bases; unmatched bases: 12. CDR1 is SGHDN, CDR2 FVKESK, per germline. This CDR3 comprises 17 residues. The chain's CDR3 is CASSFGTGGVNGETQYF. In DNA, the CDR3 is TGTGCCAGCAGCTTCGGGACAGGGGGCGTGAATGGTGAGACCCAGTACTTC.

The chain has TRBV3-1 (or the pseudogene TRBV3-2) and TRBJ1-1, with D possibly being TRBD1 (5 bases). Trimming left V 4 bases short and J 1 base short, with 10 bases between. The germline gives CDR1 LGHDT, CDR2 YNNKEL (reference sequence). This CDR3 contains 14 residues. In nucleotides, the CDR3 is TGTGCCAGCAGCCGGCAGGGAGGGAACACTGAAGCTTTCTTT. Translation gives CASSRQGGNTEAFF.

The V gene is TRBV15, the J gene TRBJ1-2; tentative D call: TRBD1 (6 bases). Germline CDR1 and CDR2: LNHNV and YYDKDF (reference sequence). V was shortened by 0 bases and J by 4 bases, with 12 bases between the two germline ends. This CDR3 is built from 15 residues. The CDR3 protein is CATSRDLGGAYGYTF. The CDR3 nucleotides are TGTGCCACCAGCAGAGATTTAGGGGGGGCCTATGGCTACACCTTC.

The rearrangement joins TRBV6-5 to TRBJ1-5; 8 bases fit TRBD1. This CDR3 spans 12 amino acids. Germline CDR1 MNHEY, CDR2 SVGAGI. J was trimmed by 8 bases and V by 6 bases; bases with no gene match: 3. The CDR3 loop reads CASRQGGEPQHF. CDR3 in DNA: TGTGCCAGCAGACAGGGGGGGGAGCCCCAGCATTTT.

The chain uses TRBV11-2 and TRBJ1-5, with 7 bases fitting TRBD1. The CDR3 length is 15 residues. CDR1 and CDR2 (germline): SGHAT, FQNNGV. Trimming removed 2 bases from V and 4 bases from J; junction bases left unmatched: 5. CDR3 amino acids: CASSLSGDSNQPQHF. The CDR3 region has the DNA TGTGCCAGCAGCTTATCTGGGGACAGTAATCAGCCCCAGCATTTT.

The chain combines TRBV3-1 (or the pseudogene TRBV3-2) with TRBJ1-2; TRBD1 matches 8 bases. V lost 6 bases, J lost 9 bases, and 9 bases stayed unmatched. The CDR3 loop spans 13 amino acids. Germline V gene lookup returns CDR1 LGHDT and CDR2 YNNKEL (reference sequence). In DNA form, the CDR3 reads TGTGCCAGCAGTTATGGACAGGGTTGGAGCTACACCTTC. It translates to CASSYGQGWSYTF.

The chain links TRBV7-9 to TRBJ2-3; unclear D gene. The ends were cut back, 1 base at V and 4 bases at J, with 18 bases in the middle. Germline CDR1 and CDR2: SEHNR and FQNEAQ (reference sequence). The CDR3 has 17 amino acids. The CDR3 loop is CASSLGRSTGTADTQYF. The CDR3 DNA sequence: TGTGCCAGCAGCTTAGGGCGCTCAACGGGTACGGCAGATACGCAGTATTTT.

The gene calls are TRBV4-2 and TRBJ2-7, with 11 bases identical to TRBD2. The germline gives CDR1 LGHNA, CDR2 YNFKEQ. There are 16 residues in the CDR3. Losses at the gene ends were 0 bases for V and 3 bases for J; bases not matched to a gene: 4. CDR3 sequence: CASSQDTGLAVYEQYF. CDR3 nucleotide sequence: TGTGCCAGCAGCCAAGATACGGGACTAGCGGTCTACGAGCAGTACTTC.

The chain joins TRBV7-9 to TRBJ1-1; D remains unclear. V gave up 1 base and J gave up 0 bases, with 6 bases separating them. Looked up from germline, CDR1 is SEHNR and CDR2 is FQNEAQ (reference sequence). The CDR3 covers 14 residues. CDR3 loop: CASSLDTVNTEAFF. In DNA, the CDR3 is TGTGCCAGCAGCTTAGACACAGTGAACACTGAAGCTTTCTTT.

The chain combines TRBV3-1 (or the pseudogene TRBV3-2) with TRBJ1-1, with TRBD1 matching 8 bases. The germline CDR1 and CDR2 sequences are LGHDT and YNNKEL (reference sequence). CDR3 length: 14 amino acids. Trimming cost V 3 bases and J 3 bases; bases outside gene matches: 3. The CDR3 DNA follows: TGTGCCAGCAGCCACTCGGACAGGGACACTGAAGCTTTCTTT. This gives the protein CASSHSDRDTEAFF.

As DNA, the CDR3 is TGTGCCAGCAGTTACACCCGACAGGGTAACACTGAAGCTTTCTTT. Translating it yields CASSYTRQGNTEAFF. The chain carries TRBV6-2 or TRBV6-3 and TRBJ1-1, with TRBD1 matching 7 bases. Germline V lookup: CDR1 MNHEY, CDR2 SVGEGT. This CDR3 region has 15 residues. J was trimmed by 2 bases and V by 2 bases; bases with no gene match: 5.

The rearrangement uses TRBV18 and TRBJ1-2, with 9 bases matching TRBD1. This CDR3 comprises 17 residues. Germline-derived CDR1 and CDR2 are KGHSH and LQKENI. Unmatched junction bases numbered 11, after V lost 3 bases and J lost 3 bases. The CDR3 here is CASSPLPGQGRDYGYTF. CDR3 bases: TGTGCCAGCTCACCCCTCCCTGGACAGGGGAGGGACTATGGCTACACCTTC.

The V gene is TRBV27, the J gene TRBJ2-3; a possible D gene is TRBD1 (5 bases). V was trimmed by 10 bases and J by 4 bases, leaving 15 bases between them. The CDR3 contains 13 residues. The V gene's germline CDR1 is MNHEY and CDR2 SMNVEV (reference sequence). The DNA of the CDR3 is TGTGCCACCCAGGGTGGGTGGGCAGATACGCAGTATTTT. Translated: CATQGGWADTQYF.

The CDR3 sequence: CASSQIGRGETGELFF. The CDR3 DNA follows: TGCGCCAGCAGCCAAATCGGACGGGGAGAGACCGGGGAGCTGTTTTTT. This chain uses TRBV4-3 with TRBJ2-2; weak D call: TRBD2 (5 bases). CDR3 length: 16 amino acids. Trimming stripped 2 bases from V and 5 bases from J, with 15 bases between. The germline V gene has CDR1 LGHNA and CDR2 YSLEER.

This chain connects TRBV6-2 or TRBV6-3 to TRBJ1-6; D perhaps matches TRBD1 (5 bases). V shed 5 bases and J shed 9 bases, with 17 bases lying between them. Germline loops: CDR1 MNHEY, CDR2 SVGEGT. The CDR3 is 15 amino acids. For the CDR3, the DNA is TGTGCCAGCAGTCCCTACCGGGACTCCTCTTCACCCCTCCACTTT. This translates into CASSPYRDSSSPLHF.

The rearrangement links TRBV5-1 to TRBJ2-5, with a weak D call TRBD1 (5 bases). V lost 4 bases and J 0 bases, leaving 16 bases between the germline ends. Germline CDR1 reads SGHRS; CDR2 reads YFSETQ. The CDR3 length is 16 residues. CDR3 loop: CASSPRQKVNQETQYF. CDR3 nucleotide sequence: TGCGCCAGCAGCCCAAGACAGAAGGTAAACCAAGAGACCCAGTACTTC. Based on the CDR3 plus reference TRBV5-1 and TRBJ2-5, the full variable domain is KAGVTQTPRYLIKTRGQQVTLSCSPISGHRSVSWYQQTPGQGLQFLFEYFSETQRNKGNFPGRFSGRQFSNSRSEMNVSTLELGDSALYLCASSPRQKVNQETQYFGPGTRLLVL.

The chain combines TRBV7-2 with TRBJ2-7, with D unresolved. Germline CDR1 SGHTA, CDR2 FQGNSA. This CDR3 comprises 14 residues. Trimming left V 2 bases short and J 5 bases short, with 13 bases between. The CDR3 coding sequence is TGTGCCAGCAGCTTATCCCCCAGCGCGGACGAGCAGTACTTC. Protein sequence: CASSLSPSADEQYF.

This chain joins TRBV24-1 and TRBJ1-1; D perhaps matches TRBD1 (5 bases). The CDR3 sequence is 11 residues long. Germline V gene data show CDR1 as KGHDR and CDR2 as SFDVKD. Between the trimmed V and J ends, which lost 7 bases and 7 bases, there was a span of 9 bases. The CDR3 DNA reads TGTGCCACCAGGGGGCAGGGTGAAGCTTTCTTT. It specifies CATRGQGEAFF.

The chain employs TRBV5-6 and TRBJ2-7, with 8 bases aligning to TRBD1. The germline V gene has CDR1 SGHDT and CDR2 YYEEEE. The CDR3 runs 15 residues. The ends lost 4 bases at V and 2 bases at J; junction bases unmatched: 8. This CDR3 is CASSLTGGDPYEQYF. CDR3 nucleotides: TGTGCCAGCAGCCTCACAGGGGGAGACCCCTACGAGCAGTACTTC.

The chain recombines TRBV7-9 with TRBJ1-2; D unclear. The CDR3 extends over 13 amino acids. Germline CDR1 SEHNR, CDR2 FQNEAQ (reference sequence). V lost 5 bases, J lost 6 bases, and 13 bases lay in between. The CDR3 here is CASSLSSLDGYTF. DNA of the CDR3: TGTGCCAGCAGCCTTTCCTCCCTCGATGGCTACACCTTC. Full variable domain (rest looked up from reference TRBV7-9 and TRBJ1-2): DTGVSQNPRHKITKRGQNVTFRCDPISEHNRLYWYRQTLGQGPEFLTYFQNEAQLEKSRLLSDRFSAERPKGSFSTLEIQRTEQGDSAMYLCASSLSSLDGYTFGSGTRLTVV.